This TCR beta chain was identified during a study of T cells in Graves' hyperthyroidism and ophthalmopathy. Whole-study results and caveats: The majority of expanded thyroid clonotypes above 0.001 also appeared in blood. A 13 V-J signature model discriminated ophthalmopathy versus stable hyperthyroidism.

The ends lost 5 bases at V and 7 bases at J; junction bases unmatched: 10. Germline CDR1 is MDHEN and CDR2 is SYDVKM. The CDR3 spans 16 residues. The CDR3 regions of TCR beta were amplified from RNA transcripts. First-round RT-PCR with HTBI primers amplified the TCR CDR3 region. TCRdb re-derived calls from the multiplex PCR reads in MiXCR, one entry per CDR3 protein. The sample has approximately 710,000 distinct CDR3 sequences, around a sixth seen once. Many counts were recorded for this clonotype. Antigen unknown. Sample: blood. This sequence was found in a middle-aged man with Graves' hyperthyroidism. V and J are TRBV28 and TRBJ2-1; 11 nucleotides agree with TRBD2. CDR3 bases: TGTGCCAGCAGTCCCCGACTAGCGGGATCGCGGAATGAGCAGTTCTTC. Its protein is CASSPRLAGSRNEQFF.